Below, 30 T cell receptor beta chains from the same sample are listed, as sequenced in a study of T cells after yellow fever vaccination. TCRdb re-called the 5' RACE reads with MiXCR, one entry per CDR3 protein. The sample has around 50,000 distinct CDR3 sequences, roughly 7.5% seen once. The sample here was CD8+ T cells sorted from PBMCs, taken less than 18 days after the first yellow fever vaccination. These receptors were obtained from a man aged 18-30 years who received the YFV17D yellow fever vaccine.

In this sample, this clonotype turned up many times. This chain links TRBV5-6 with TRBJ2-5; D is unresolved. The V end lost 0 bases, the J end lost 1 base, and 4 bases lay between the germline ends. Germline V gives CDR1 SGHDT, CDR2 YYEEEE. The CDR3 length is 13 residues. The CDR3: CASSLGSQETQYF. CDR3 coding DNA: TGTGCCAGCAGCTTGGGGTCCCAAGAGACCCAGTACTTC.

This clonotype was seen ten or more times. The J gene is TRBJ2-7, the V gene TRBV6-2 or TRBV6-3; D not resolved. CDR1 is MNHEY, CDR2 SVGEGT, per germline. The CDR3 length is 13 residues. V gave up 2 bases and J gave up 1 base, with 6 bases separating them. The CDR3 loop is CASSYGVSYEQYV. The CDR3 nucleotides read TGTGCCAGCAGTTACGGGGTATCCTACGAGCAGTACGTC.

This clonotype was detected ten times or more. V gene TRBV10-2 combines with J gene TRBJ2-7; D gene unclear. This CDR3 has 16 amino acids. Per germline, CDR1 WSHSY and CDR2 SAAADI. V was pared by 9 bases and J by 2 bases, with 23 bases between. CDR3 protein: CASSIGMLDGTYEQYF. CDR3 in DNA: TGCGCCAGTAGCATCGGCATGTTAGACGGAACCTACGAGCAGTACTTC.

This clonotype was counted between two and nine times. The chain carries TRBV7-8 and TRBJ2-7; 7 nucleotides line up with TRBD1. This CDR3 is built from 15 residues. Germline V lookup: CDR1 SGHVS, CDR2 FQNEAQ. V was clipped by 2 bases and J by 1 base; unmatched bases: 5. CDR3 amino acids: CASSLRDSVSYEQYV. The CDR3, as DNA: TGTGCCAGCAGCTTAAGGGACAGTGTATCCTACGAGCAGTACGTC.

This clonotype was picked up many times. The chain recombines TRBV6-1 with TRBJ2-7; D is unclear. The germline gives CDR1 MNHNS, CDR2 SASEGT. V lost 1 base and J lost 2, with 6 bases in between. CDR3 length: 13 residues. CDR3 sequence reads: CASSEGATYEQYV. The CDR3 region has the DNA TGTGCCAGCAGTGAAGGGGCCACCTACGAGCAGTACGTC.

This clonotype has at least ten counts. CDR3 amino acids: CASSEGTGENTEAFF. CDR3 in DNA: TGTGCCAGCAGCGAAGGGACCGGTGAGAACACTGAAGCTTTCTTT. The chain couples TRBV7-3 to TRBJ1-1; weak D call: TRBD1 (5 bases). CDR1 is SGHTA, CDR2 FQGTGA, per germline. Trimming pared 5 bases from V and 1 base from J, leaving 14 bases between. The CDR3 length is 15 residues.

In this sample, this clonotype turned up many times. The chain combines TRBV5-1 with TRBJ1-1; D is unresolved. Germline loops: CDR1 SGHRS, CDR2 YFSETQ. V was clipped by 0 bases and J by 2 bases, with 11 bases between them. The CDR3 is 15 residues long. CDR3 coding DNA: TGCGCCAGCAGCTTGGCCTCAAACGTAAACACTGAAGCTTTCTTT. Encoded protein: CASSLASNVNTEAFF. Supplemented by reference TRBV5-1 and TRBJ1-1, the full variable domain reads KAGVTQTPRYLIKTRGQQVTLSCSPISGHRSVSWYQQTPGQGLQFLFEYFSETQRNKGNFPGRFSGRQFSNSRSEMNVSTLELGDSALYLCASSLASNVNTEAFFGQGTRLTVV.

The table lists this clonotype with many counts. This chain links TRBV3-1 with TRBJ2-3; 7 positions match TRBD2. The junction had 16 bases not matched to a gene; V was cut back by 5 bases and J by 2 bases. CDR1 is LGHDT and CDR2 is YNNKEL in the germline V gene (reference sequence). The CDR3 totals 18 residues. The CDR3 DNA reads TGTGCCAGCAGCGGGTTTGGTGGGGAGGGATCACCCACAGATACGCAGTATTTT. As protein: CASSGFGGEGSPTDTQYF.

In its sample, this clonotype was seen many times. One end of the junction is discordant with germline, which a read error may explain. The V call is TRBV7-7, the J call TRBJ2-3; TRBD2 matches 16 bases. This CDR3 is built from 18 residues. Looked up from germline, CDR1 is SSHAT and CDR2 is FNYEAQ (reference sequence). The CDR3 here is CASSPGTSGGASTDTQYF. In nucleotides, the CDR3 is TGTGCTAGCAGCCCCGGGACTAGCGGGGGGGCGAGCACAGATACGCAGTATTTT.

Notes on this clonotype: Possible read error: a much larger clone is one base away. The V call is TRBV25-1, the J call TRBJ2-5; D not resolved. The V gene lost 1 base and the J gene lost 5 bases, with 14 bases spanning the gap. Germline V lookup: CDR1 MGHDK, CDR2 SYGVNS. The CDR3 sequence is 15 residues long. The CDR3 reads CASSELVGPFETQYF. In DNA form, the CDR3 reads TGTGCCAGCAGTGAATTGGTAGGGCCTTTTGAGACCCAGTACTTC.

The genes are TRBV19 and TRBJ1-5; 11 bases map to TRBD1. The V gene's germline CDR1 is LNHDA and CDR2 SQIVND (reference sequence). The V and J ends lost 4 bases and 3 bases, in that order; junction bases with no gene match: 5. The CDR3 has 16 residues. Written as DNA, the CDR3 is TGTGCCAGTAGTAGGGGGACAGGGGGTGCCAATCAGCCCCAGCATTTT. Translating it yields CASSRGTGGANQPQHF.

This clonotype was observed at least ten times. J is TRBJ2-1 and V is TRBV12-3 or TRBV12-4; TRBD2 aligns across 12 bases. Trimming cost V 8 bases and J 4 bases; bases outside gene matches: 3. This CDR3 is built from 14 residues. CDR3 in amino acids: CASQTSGGYNEQFF. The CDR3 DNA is TGTGCCAGCCAGACTAGCGGGGGTTACAATGAGCAGTTCTTC.

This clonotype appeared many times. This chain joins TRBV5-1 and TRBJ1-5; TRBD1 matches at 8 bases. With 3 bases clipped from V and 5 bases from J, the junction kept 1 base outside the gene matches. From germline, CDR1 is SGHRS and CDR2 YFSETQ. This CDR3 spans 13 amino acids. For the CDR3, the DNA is TGCGCCAGCAGCTCGACAGGGGATCAGCCCCAGCATTTT. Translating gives CASSSTGDQPQHF.

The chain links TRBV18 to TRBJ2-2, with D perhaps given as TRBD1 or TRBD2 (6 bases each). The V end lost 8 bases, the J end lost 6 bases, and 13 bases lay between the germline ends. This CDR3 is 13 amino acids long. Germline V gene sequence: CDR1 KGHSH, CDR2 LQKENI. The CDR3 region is CASRNREAGELFF. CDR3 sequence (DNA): TGTGCCAGCCGGAACAGGGAGGCCGGGGAGCTGTTTTTT.

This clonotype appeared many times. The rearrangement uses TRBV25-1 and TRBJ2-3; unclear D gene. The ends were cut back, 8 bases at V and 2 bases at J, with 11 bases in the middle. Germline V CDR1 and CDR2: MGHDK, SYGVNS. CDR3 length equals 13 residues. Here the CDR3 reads CASGPYNTDTQYF. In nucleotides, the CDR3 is TGTGCCAGCGGCCCCTACAACACAGATACGCAGTATTTT.

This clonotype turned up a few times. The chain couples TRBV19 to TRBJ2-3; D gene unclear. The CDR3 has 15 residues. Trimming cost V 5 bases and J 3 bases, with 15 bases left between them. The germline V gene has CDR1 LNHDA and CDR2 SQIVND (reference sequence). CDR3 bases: TGTGCCAGTAGTTCCCGGGCCCTGAGGACAGATACGCAGTATTTT. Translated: CASSSRALRTDTQYF.

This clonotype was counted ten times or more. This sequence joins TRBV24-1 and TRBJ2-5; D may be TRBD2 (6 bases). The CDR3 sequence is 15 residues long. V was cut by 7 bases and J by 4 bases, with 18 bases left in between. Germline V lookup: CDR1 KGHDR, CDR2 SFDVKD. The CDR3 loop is CATSAPGGPSETQYF. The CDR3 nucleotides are TGTGCCACCAGCGCGCCCGGGGGTCCATCAGAGACCCAGTACTTC.

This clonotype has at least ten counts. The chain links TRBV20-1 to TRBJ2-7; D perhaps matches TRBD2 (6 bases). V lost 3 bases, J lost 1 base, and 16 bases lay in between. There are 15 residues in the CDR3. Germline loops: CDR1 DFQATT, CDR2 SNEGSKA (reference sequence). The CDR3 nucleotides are TGCAGTGCTAGCGGAAGACTAGACGGATCCTACGAGCAGTACTTC. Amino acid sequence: CSASGRLDGSYEQYF.

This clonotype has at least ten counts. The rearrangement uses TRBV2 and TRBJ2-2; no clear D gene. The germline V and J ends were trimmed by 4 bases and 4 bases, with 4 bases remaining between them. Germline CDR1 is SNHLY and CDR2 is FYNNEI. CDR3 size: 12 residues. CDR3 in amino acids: CASSGVTGELFF. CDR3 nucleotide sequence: TGTGCCAGCAGTGGGGTCACCGGGGAGCTGTTTTTT.

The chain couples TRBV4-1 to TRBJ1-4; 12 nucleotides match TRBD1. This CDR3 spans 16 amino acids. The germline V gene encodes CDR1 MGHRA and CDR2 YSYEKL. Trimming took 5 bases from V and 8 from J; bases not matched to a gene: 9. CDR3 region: CASSGTGGVRNEKLFF. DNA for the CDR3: TGCGCCAGCAGCGGGACAGGGGGCGTCCGTAACGAAAAACTGTTTTTT.

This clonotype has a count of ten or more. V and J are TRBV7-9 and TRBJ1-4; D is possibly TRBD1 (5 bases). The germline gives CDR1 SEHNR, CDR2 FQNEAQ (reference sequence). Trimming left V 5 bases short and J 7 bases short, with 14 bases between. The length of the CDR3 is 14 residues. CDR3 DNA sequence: TGTGCCAGCAGCCCACCGGTGGGGCTTGAAAAACTGTTTTTT. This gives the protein CASSPPVGLEKLFF.

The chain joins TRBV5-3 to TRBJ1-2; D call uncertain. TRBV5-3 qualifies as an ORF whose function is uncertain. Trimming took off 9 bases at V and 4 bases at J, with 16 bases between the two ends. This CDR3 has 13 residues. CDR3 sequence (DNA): TGTGCCATGGGCCCCGGGCTCATCTATGGCTACACCTTC. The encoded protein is CAMGPGLIYGYTF.

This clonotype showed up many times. The CDR3 sequence is CSVESPVYGYTF. In DNA, the CDR3 is TGCAGCGTTGAGTCTCCAGTCTATGGCTACACCTTC. This rearrangement joins TRBV29-1 to TRBJ1-2; D remains unclear. The V gene's germline CDR1 is SQVTM and CDR2 ANQGSEA. The length of the CDR3 is 12 residues. The germline V and J ends were trimmed by 3 bases and 4 bases, with 9 bases remaining between them.

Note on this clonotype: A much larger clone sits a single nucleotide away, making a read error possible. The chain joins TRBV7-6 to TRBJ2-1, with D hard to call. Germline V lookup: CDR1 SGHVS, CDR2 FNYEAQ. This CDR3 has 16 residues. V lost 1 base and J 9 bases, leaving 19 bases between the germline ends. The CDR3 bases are TGTGCCAGCAGCTTAGGTTCGGTGGGCGGTTTGGGTGAGCAGTTCTTC. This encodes CASSLGSVGGLGEQFF.

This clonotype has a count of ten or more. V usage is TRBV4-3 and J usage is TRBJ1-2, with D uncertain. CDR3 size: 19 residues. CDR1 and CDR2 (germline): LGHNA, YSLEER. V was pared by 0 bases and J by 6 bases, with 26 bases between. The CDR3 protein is CASSQDTETGSADVDGYTF. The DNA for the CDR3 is TGCGCCAGCAGCCAAGATACTGAAACCGGGTCAGCCGATGTGGATGGCTACACCTTC.

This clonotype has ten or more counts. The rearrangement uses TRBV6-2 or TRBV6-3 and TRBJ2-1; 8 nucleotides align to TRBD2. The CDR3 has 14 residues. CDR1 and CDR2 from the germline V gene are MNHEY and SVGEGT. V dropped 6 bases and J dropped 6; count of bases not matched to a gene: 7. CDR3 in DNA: TGTGCCAGCAGCCTAGCCAGCGGGGGCAATGAGCAGTTCTTC. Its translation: CASSLASGGNEQFF.

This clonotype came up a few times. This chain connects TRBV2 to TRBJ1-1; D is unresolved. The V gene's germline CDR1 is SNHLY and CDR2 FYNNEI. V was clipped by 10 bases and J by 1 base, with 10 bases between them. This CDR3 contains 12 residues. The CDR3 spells CATGPGNTEAFF. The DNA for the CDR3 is TGTGCCACCGGCCCGGGGAACACTGAAGCTTTCTTT. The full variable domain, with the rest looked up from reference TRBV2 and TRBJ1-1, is EPEVTQTPSHQVTQMGQEVILRCVPISNHLYFYWYRQILGQKVEFLVSFYNNEISEKSEIFDDQFSVERPDGSNFTLKIRSTKLEDSAMYFCATGPGNTEAFFGQGTRLTVV.

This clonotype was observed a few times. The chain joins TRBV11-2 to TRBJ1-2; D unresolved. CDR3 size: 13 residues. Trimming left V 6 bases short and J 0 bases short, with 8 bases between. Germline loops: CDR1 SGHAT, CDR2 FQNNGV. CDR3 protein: CASRNGANYGYTF. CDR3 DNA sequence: TGTGCCAGCAGGAACGGGGCTAACTATGGCTACACCTTC.

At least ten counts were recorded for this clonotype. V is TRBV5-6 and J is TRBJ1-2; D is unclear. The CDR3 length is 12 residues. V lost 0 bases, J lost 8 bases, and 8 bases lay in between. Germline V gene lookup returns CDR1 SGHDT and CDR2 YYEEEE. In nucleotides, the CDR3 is TGTGCCAGCAGCTTGGGTTACTCAGGCTACACCTTC. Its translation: CASSLGYSGYTF.

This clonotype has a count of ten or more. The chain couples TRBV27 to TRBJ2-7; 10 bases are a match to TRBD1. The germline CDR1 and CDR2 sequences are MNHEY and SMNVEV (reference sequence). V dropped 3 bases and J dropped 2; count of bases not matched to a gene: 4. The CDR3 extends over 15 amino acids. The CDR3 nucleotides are TGTGCCAGCAGTTTCGGGACAGGGGAGGCCTACGAGCAGTACTTC. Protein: CASSFGTGEAYEQYF.